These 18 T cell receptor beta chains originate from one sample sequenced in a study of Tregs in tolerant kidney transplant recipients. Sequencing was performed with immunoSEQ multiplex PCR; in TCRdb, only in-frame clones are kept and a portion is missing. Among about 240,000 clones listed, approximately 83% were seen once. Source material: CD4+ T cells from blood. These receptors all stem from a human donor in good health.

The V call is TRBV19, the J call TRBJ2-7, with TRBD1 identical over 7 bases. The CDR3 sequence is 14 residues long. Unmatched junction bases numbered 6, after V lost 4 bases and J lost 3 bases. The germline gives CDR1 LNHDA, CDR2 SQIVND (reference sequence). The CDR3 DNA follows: TGTGCCAGTAGTAGGGGACAGTTAAACTACGAGCAGTACTTC. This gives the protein CASSRGQLNYEQYF.

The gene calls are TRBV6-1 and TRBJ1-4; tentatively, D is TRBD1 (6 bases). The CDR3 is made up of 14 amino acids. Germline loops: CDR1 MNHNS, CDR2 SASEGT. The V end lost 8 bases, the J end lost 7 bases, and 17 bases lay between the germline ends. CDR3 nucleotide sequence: TGTGCCAGCTCCTGGCAGGGGATAAGTGAAAAACTGTTTTTT. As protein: CASSWQGISEKLFF.

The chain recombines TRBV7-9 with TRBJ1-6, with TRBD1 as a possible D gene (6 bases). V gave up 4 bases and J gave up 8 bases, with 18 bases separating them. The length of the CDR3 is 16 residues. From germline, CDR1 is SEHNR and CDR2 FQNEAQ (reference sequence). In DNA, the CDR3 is TGTGCCAGCAGCTCCTGGGACACCCTAAGGGATTCACCCCTCCACTTT. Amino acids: CASSSWDTLRDSPLHF.

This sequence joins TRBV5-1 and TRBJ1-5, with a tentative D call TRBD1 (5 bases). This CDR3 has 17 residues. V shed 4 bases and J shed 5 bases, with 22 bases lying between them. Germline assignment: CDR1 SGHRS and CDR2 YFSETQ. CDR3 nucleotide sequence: TGCGCCAGCAGCCCGGAGGGTTGGGGGACCGGCGATCAGCCCCAGCATTTT. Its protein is CASSPEGWGTGDQPQHF. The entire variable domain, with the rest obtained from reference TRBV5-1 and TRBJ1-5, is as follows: KAGVTQTPRYLIKTRGQQVTLSCSPISGHRSVSWYQQTPGQGLQFLFEYFSETQRNKGNFPGRFSGRQFSNSRSEMNVSTLELGDSALYLCASSPEGWGTGDQPQHFGDGTRLSIL.

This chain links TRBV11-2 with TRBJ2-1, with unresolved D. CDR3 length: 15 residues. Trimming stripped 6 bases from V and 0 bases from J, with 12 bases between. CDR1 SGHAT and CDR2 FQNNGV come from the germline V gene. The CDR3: CASRFDFRSYNEQFF. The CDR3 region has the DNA TGTGCCAGCAGATTCGACTTCCGCTCCTACAATGAGCAGTTCTTC.

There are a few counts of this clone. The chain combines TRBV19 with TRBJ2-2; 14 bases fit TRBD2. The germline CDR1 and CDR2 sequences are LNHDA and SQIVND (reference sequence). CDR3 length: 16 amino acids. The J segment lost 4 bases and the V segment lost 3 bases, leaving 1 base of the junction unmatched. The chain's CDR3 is CASSMGLAGATGELFF. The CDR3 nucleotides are TGTGCCAGTAGTATGGGACTAGCGGGGGCCACCGGGGAGCTGTTTTTT.

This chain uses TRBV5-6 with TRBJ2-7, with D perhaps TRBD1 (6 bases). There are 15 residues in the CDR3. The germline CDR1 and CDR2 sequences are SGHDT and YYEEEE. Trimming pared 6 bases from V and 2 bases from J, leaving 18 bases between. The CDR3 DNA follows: TGTGCCAGCATTCTACAGGGTCTTGAACCCTACGAGCAGTACTTC. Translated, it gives CASILQGLEPYEQYF.

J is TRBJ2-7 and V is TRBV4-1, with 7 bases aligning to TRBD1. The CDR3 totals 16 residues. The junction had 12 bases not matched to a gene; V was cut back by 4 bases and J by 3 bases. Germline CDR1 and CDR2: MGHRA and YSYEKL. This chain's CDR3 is CASSRNTDRSNYEQYF. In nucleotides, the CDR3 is TGCGCCAGCAGCCGGAATACGGACAGGTCTAACTACGAGCAGTACTTC.

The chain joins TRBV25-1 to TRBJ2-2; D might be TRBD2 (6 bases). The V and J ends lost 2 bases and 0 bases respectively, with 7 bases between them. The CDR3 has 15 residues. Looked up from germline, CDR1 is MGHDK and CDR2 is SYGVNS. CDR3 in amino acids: CASSEPGANTGELFF. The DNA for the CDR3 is TGTGCCAGCAGTGAACCGGGGGCGAACACCGGGGAGCTGTTTTTT.

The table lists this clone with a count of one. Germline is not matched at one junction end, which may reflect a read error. Here the CDR3 DNA reads TGTGCCAGCAGTTGGACCGGAGGCACGGATACGCAGTATTTT. The encoded protein is CASSWTGGTDTQYF. V usage is TRBV6-5 and J usage is TRBJ2-3; a weak D match, TRBD2 (5 bases). The V gene's germline CDR1 is MNHEY and CDR2 SVGAGI. The CDR3 has 14 residues.

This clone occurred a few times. CDR3 nucleotides: TGCAGCGTTGTCCCCGGTAACAGGGGAACTACTGAAGCTTTCTTT. This sequence encodes CSVVPGNRGTTEAFF. This chain connects TRBV29-1 to TRBJ1-1, with 7 bases fitting TRBD1. The CDR3 contains 15 residues. The germline V gene has CDR1 SQVTM and CDR2 ANQGSEA. The V segment lost 4 bases and the J segment 5 bases; nucleotides outside the gene matches: 13.

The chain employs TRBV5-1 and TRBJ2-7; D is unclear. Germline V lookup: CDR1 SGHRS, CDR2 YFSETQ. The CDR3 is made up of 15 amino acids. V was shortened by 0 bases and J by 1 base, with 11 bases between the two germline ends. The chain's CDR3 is CASSLDRNPSYEQYF. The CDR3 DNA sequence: TGCGCCAGCAGCTTGGACAGAAACCCATCCTACGAGCAGTACTTC.

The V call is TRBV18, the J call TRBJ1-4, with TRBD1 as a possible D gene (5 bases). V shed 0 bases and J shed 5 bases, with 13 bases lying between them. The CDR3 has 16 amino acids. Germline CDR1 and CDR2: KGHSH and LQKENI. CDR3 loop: CASSPPRDGVNEKLFF. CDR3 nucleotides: TGTGCCAGCTCACCACCCAGGGACGGAGTAAATGAAAAACTGTTTTTT.

The CDR3 region has the DNA TGTGCCAGCAGCCGAGGACTAGCGGGAGGGCCAGACAAAAACATTCAGTACTTC. It yields the protein CASSRGLAGGPDKNIQYF. The genes are TRBV14 and TRBJ2-4; 15 bases align to TRBD2. The J segment lost 3 bases and the V segment lost 4 bases, leaving 7 bases of the junction unmatched. CDR3 length equals 18 residues. Germline CDR1 reads SGHDN; CDR2 reads FVKESK.

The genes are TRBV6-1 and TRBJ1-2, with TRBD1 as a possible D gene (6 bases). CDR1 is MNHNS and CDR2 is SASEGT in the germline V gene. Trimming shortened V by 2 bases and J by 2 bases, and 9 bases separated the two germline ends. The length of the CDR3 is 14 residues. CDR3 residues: CASSESGQNYGYTF. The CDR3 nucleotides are TGTGCCAGCAGTGAAAGCGGACAGAACTATGGCTACACCTTC.

The CDR3 sequence: CASSLQGDKNIQYF. The CDR3 nucleotides are TGTGCCAGCAGCTTACAGGGAGACAAAAACATTCAGTACTTC. This chain links TRBV7-9 with TRBJ2-4; D possibly matches TRBD1 or TRBD2 (5 bases each). CDR1 is SEHNR and CDR2 is FQNEAQ in the germline V gene (reference sequence). The CDR3 spans 14 residues. V was pared by 2 bases and J by 3 bases, with 8 bases between. Drawing the rest from reference TRBV7-9 and TRBJ2-4, the complete variable domain is DTGVSQNPRHKITKRGQNVTFRCDPISEHNRLYWYRQTLGQGPEFLTYFQNEAQLEKSRLLSDRFSAERPKGSFSTLEIQRTEQGDSAMYLCASSLQGDKNIQYFGAGTRLSVL.

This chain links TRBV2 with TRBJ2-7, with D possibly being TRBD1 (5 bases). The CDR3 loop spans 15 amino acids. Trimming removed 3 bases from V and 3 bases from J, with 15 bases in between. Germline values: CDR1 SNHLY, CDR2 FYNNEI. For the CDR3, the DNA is TGTGCCAGCAGTGAGCGCGGCAGGGTAAACTACGAGCAGTACTTC. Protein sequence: CASSERGRVNYEQYF.

The CDR3 here is CASSLTSAHEQYF. The CDR3 DNA follows: TGCGCCAGCAGCTTAACCTCGGCACACGAGCAGTACTTC. V gene TRBV5-1 combines with J gene TRBJ2-7; D unresolved. The CDR3 consists of 13 residues. The V gene lost 2 bases and the J gene lost 5 bases, with 11 bases spanning the gap. Germline V lookup: CDR1 SGHRS, CDR2 YFSETQ.